The clone carrying this T cell receptor (beta chain) appeared a single time. This specimen belongs to a study of Ad26.COV2.S vaccination and SARS-CoV-2 variants. The method was immunoSEQ multiplex PCR; TCRdb's version includes in-frame clones alone and lacks a portion of them. The sample yields 400,000 to 450,000 clones, less than 95% seen once. Treatment indicated: 15 to 20 received Ad26.COV2.S at low or high dose, single or two shots; a few received placebo; per-sample allocation not given. At day 63 after the first vaccine or placebo injection, samples were drawn. The CDR3 runs to 19 residues. V was clipped by 1 base and J by 4 bases; unmatched bases: 8. In germline, CDR1 is SGHDN, CDR2 FVKESK.

The specimen comprised peripheral blood, sampled in a trial of Ad26.COV2.S vaccine versus placebo. The sequence derives from a person aged 18 to 59 who received the Ad26.COV2.S COVID-19 vaccine or a placebo. The chain couples TRBV14 to TRBJ2-2; 14 bases match TRBD2. CDR3 region: CASSQAGTSGSGSTGELFF. The DNA for the CDR3 is TGTGCCAGCAGCCAAGCAGGGACTAGCGGGAGTGGGAGCACCGGGGAGCTGTTTTTT.